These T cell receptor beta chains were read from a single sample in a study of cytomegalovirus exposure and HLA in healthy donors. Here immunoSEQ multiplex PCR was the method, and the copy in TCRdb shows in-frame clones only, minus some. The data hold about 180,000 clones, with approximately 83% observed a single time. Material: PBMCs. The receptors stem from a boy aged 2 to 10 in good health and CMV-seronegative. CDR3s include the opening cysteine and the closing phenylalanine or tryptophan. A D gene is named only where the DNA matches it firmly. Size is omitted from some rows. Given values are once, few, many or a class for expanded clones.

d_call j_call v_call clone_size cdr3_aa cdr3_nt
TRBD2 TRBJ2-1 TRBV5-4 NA CASSPSGTGSREQFF TGTGCCAGCAGCCCTAGCGGGACGGGGTCGCGAGAGCAGTTCTTC
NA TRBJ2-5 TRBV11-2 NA CASSYGTLRETQYF TGTGCCAGCAGCTACGGGACTCTTCGAGAGACCCAGTACTTC
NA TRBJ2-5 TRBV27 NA CASSWSIQETQYF TGTGCCAGCAGTTGGTCTATCCAAGAGACCCAGTACTTC
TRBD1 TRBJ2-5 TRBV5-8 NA CASSLKFTGGAGRETQYF TGTGCCAGCAGCTTAAAGTTTACAGGGGGCGCCGGGAGAGAGACCCAGTACTTC
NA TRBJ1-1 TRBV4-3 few CASSHKAGGNTEAFF TGCGCCAGCAGCCATAAGGCCGGGGGGAACACTGAAGCTTTCTTT
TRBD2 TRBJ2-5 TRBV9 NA CASSVDLPGGGETQYF TGTGCCAGCAGCGTAGATCTCCCGGGAGGAGGAGAGACCCAGTACTTC
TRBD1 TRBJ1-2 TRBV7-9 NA CASSPDRDNYGYTF TGTGCCAGCAGCCCGGACAGGGACAACTATGGCTACACCTTC
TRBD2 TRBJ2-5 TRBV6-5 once CASSYEAGDQETQYF TGTGCCAGCAGTTACGAGGCGGGGGATCAAGAGACCCAGTACTTC
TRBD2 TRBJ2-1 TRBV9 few CASSVEGLAGDEQFF TGTGCCAGCAGCGTAGAGGGCCTAGCGGGGGATGAGCAGTTCTTC
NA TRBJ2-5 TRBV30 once CAWSVGGKETQYF TGTGCCTGGAGTGTAGGCGGAAAAGAGACCCAGTACTTC
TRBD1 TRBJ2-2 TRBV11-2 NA CASSPRQGGNTGELFF TGTGCCAGCAGCCCAAGACAGGGTGGGAACACCGGGGAGCTGTTTTTT
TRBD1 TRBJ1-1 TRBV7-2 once CASSRSGTGSMNTEAFF TGTGCCAGCAGCCGCTCCGGGACAGGTTCCATGAACACTGAAGCTTTCTTT
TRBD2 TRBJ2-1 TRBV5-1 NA CASSGGLAGVAENEQFF TGCGCCAGCAGCGGGGGACTAGCGGGAGTCGCCGAGAATGAGCAGTTCTTC
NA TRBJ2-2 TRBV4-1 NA CASSQEVTGTGELFF TGCGCCAGCAGCCAAGAGGTGACGGGCACCGGGGAGCTGTTTTTT
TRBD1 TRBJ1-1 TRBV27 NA CASSPLWIDTGAPGIEAFF TGTGCCAGCAGTCCACTTTGGATAGACACAGGGGCGCCCGGGATTGAAGCTTTCTTT
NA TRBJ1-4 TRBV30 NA CAWRNPQGSKLFF TGTGCCTGGAGAAATCCCCAGGGTTCAAAACTGTTTTTT
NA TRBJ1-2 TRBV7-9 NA CATPQEGNYGYTF TGTGCCACCCCCCAGGAGGGTAACTATGGCTACACCTTC
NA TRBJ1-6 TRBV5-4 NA CASSRTSGARGGSPLHF TGTGCCAGCAGCAGAACATCAGGGGCCCGCGGGGGTTCACCCCTCCACTTT
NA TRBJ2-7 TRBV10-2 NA CASSGRSPISYEQYF TGCGCCAGCAGCGGTCGTTCCCCAATATCCTACGAGCAGTACTTC
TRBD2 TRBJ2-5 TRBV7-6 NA CASSSTTSGETQYF TGTGCCAGCAGCTCCACGACTAGCGGAGAGACCCAGTACTTC
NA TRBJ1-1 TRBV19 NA CASSRAGVSTEAFF TGTGCCAGTAGTCGGGCAGGGGTTAGCACTGAAGCTTTCTTT
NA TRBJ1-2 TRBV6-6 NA CATYSGEWGYGYTF TGTGCCACCTACTCAGGGGAATGGGGCTATGGCTACACCTTC
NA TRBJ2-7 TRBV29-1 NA CSVGGVRGSYEQYF TGCAGCGTAGGGGGGGTGCGAGGCTCCTACGAGCAGTACTTC
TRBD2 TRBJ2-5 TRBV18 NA CASSPLLAGGGGETQYF TGTGCCAGCTCACCACTACTAGCGGGAGGAGGAGGAGAGACCCAGTACTTC
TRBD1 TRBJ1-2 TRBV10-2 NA CASSEPGTGDYGYTF TGCGCCAGCAGTGAACCCGGGACAGGTGACTATGGCTACACCTTC
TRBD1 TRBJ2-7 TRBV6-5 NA CASSYLTGTGTDEQYF TGTGCCAGCAGTTACTTGACGGGGACAGGGACCGACGAGCAGTACTTC
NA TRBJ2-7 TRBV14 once CASSQDLGQSTYEQYF TGTGCCAGCAGCCAAGATCTAGGACAGTCCACCTACGAGCAGTACTTC
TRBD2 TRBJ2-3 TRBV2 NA CASSELAGGPADTQYF TGTGCCAGCAGTGAATTAGCGGGAGGGCCGGCGGATACGCAGTATTTT
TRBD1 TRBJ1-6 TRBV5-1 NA CASSRTGTGDSPLHF TGCGCCAGCAGCCGCACCGGGACAGGGGATTCACCCCTCCACTTT
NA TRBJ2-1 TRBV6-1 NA CASSENSDEQFF TGTGCCAGCAGTGAAAATAGCGATGAGCAGTTCTTC
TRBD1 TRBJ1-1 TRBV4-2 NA CASSHPRQGRATEAFF TGTGCCAGCAGCCACCCTAGACAGGGGCGAGCCACTGAAGCTTTCTTT
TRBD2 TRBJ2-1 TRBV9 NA CASSVEGLGLAGGSNEQFF TGTGCCAGCAGCGTAGAGGGGTTGGGACTAGCGGGAGGTAGCAATGAGCAGTTCTTC
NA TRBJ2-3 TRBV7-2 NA CASSLVLESTDTQYF TGTGCCAGCAGCTTAGTGTTGGAGAGCACAGATACGCAGTATTTT
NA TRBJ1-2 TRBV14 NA CASSRRTNYGYTF TGTGCCAGCAGCCGGCGGACTAACTATGGCTACACCTTC
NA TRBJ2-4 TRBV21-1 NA CASTTRPGQLRKVGVKLAKNIQYF TGTGCCAGCACCACAAGGCCGGGACAGCTTCGGAAAGTGGGCGTGAAACTAGCCAAAAACATTCAGTACTTC
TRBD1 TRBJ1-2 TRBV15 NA CATSRDRGTGDGYTF TGTGCCACCAGCAGAGATAGGGGGACAGGTGATGGCTACACCTTC
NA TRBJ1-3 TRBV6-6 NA CASSYPAPGAGNTIYF TGTGCCAGCAGTTATCCCGCACCCGGGGCTGGAAACACCATATATTTT
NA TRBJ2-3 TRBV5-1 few CASSFGSASTDTQYF TGCGCCAGCAGCTTCGGGTCAGCCTCCACAGATACGCAGTATTTT
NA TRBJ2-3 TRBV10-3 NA CATGQNGDTQYF TGTGCCACGGGACAAAATGGAGATACGCAGTATTTT
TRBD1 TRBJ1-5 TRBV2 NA CASSDTGGWNQPQHF TGTGCCAGCAGTGACACAGGGGGCTGGAATCAGCCCCAGCATTTT
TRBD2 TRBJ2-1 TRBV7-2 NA CASSGGLAGTNEQFF TGTGCCAGCAGCGGCGGACTAGCGGGGACCAATGAGCAGTTCTTC
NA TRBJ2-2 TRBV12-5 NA CASGPMTATGELFF TGTGCTAGTGGTCCCATGACAGCCACCGGGGAGCTGTTTTTT